This entry describes one T cell receptor beta chain. This record comes from a study of blood T cell repertoires in COVID-19. Study context: Collection of acute and convalescent COVID-19 samples took place in the United States, Italy and Spain.

This table comes from immunoSEQ multiplex PCR, and its TCRdb copy is limited to in-frame clones, with some not included. This table holds approximately 260,000 clones, roughly 90% found once. Trimming stripped 1 base from V and 1 base from J, with 8 bases between. Germline loops: CDR1 SGHVS, CDR2 FQNEAQ. The CDR3 has 15 residues. This rearrangement joins TRBV7-8 to TRBJ2-1; D not certain. The receptor was derived from a man aged 45-60 years with acute or convalescent COVID-19. Sequences were obtained from peripheral blood. In DNA, the CDR3 is TGTGCCAGCAGCTTAGGGGCAGTATCCTACAATGAGCAGTTCTTC. Translated: CASSLGAVSYNEQFF.